These T cell receptor beta chains were read from a single sample in a study of control samples from healthy donors and cancer patients. Libraries were prepared by immunoSEQ multiplex PCR; TCRdb keeps only in-frame clonotypes and omits some of them. The sample yields about 110,000 clones, roughly 90% seen once. The source material was blood. The receptors here all came from a woman under 30 in good health. CDR3s include the opening cysteine and the closing phenylalanine or tryptophan. A D gene is named only where the DNA matches it firmly. Rows give clone size only sometimes, using once, few, many, or a class for an expanded clone.

j_gene | v_gene | abundance | d_gene | CDR3aa | CDR3nt
TRBJ2-6 | TRBV28 | once | TRBD2 | CASSFGARTSGSRANVLTF | TGTGCCAGCAGTTTTGGAGCCCGGACTAGCGGGTCGAGGGCCAACGTCCTGACTTTC
TRBJ2-5 | TRBV5-4 | - | TRBD2 | CASSPGLAGRQETQYF | TGTGCCAGCAGCCCCGGACTAGCGGGCCGCCAAGAGACCCAGTACTTC
TRBJ2-1 | TRBV3-1/TRBV3-2 | once | TRBD2 | CASSQDHPSAGGRGEQFF | TGTGCCAGCAGCCAAGATCATCCCTCAGCGGGAGGGCGGGGTGAGCAGTTCTTC
TRBJ2-7 | TRBV2 | once | - | CASSEIFGAGFFYEQYF | TGTGCCAGCAGTGAAATTTTTGGGGCAGGGTTCTTCTACGAGCAGTACTTC
TRBJ2-2 | TRBV18 | - | - | CATSEGQPNTGELFF | TGTGCCACCTCGGAGGGACAGCCGAACACCGGGGAGCTGTTTTTT
TRBJ2-3 | TRBV15 | - | TRBD2 | CATSRDAPNQRGSSGSSNTQYF | TGTGCCACCAGCAGAGATGCCCCCAATCAGCGGGGGAGTAGCGGGAGCAGTAATACGCAGTATTTT
TRBJ1-5 | TRBV30 | - | - | CAWSSGSNQPQHF | TGTGCCTGGAGTAGTGGGAGCAATCAGCCCCAGCATTTT
TRBJ1-2 | TRBV4-3 | - | - | CASSPSRGRLSNYGYTF | TGCGCCAGCAGCCCCAGCAGGGGACGGCTATCTAACTATGGCTACACCTTC
TRBJ2-1 | TRBV7-2 | - | TRBD1 | CASSRPIKTGGPYNEQFF | TGTGCCAGCAGCCGCCCGATTAAAACAGGGGGTCCCTACAATGAGCAGTTCTTC
TRBJ1-6 | TRBV6-2/TRBV6-3 | few | - | CASSPSGLEHSPLHF | TGTGCCAGCAGTCCCTCCGGACTGGAGCATTCACCCCTCCACTTT
TRBJ1-4 | TRBV15 | - | - | CATSRDNDEKLFF | TGTGCCACCAGCAGAGATAATGACGAAAAACTGTTTTTT
TRBJ2-4 | TRBV6-2/TRBV6-3 | - | - | CASSKGTTRAKNIQYF | TGTGCCAGCAGTAAAGGGACAACAAGAGCCAAAAACATTCAGTACTTC
TRBJ2-3 | TRBV7-2 | - | - | CASSIYTDTQYF | TGTGCCAGCAGCATTTACACAGATACGCAGTATTTT
TRBJ1-1 | TRBV28 | - | TRBD1 | CASSLRQGASEAFF | TGTGCCAGCAGTTTACGGCAGGGGGCTTCTGAAGCTTTCTTT
TRBJ2-3 | TRBV19 | - | TRBD2 | CASSIAAGGPDTQYF | TGTGCCAGTAGTATTGCGGCGGGGGGGCCAGATACGCAGTATTTT
TRBJ2-1 | TRBV24-1 | once | TRBD1 | CATSDRGQGSYNEQFF | TGTGCCACCAGTGATCGCGGACAGGGGTCCTACAATGAGCAGTTCTTC
TRBJ2-2 | TRBV7-9 | - | TRBD2 | CASSFLGGVNTGELFF | TGTGCCAGCAGCTTTCTCGGGGGGGTAAACACCGGGGAGCTGTTTTTT
TRBJ2-5 | TRBV10-3 | - | TRBD1 | CAISRQGAVQETQYF | TGTGCCATCAGTCGACAGGGTGCTGTACAAGAGACCCAGTACTTC
TRBJ1-1 | TRBV2 | - | - | CASSEGVAFF | TGTGCCAGCAGTGAAGGGGTCGCTTTCTTT
TRBJ2-1 | TRBV24-1 | - | - | CATSDGGRGTGYNEQFF | TGTGCCACCAGTGATGGAGGGAGGGGGACAGGTTACAATGAGCAGTTCTTC
TRBJ2-7 | TRBV7-2 | - | - | CASSPAGRGYEQYF | TGTGCCAGCAGCCCCGCGGGGCGCGGGTACGAGCAGTACTTC
TRBJ1-4 | TRBV7-9 | - | - | CASSLAVGGVEKLFF | TGTGCCAGCAGCTTGGCGGTGGGCGGGGTTGAAAAACTGTTTTTT